The rows below give T cell receptor beta chains drawn from one sample of a study of blood T cell repertoires in COVID-19. The protocol was immunoSEQ multiplex PCR, while the TCRdb copy is restricted to in-frame clones and leaves out a portion. The sample consists of about 140,000 clones, roughly 86% of them appearing once. The specimen sequenced was peripheral blood. These receptors were collected from a woman in her sixties or seventies with acute or convalescent COVID-19. The CDR3 runs from the conserved cysteine through the conserved F or W. D genes are given only for firm matches. Clone sizes are given selectively: once, few, many, or a class where the clone is expanded.

J gene: TRBJ1-2; clone size: .; D gene: .; V gene: TRBV11-3; CDR3 protein: CASSSGYDGYTF; CDR3 DNA: TGTGCCAGCAGCTCAGGGTATGATGGCTACACCTTC
J gene: TRBJ2-7; clone size: once; D gene: TRBD1; V gene: TRBV18; CDR3 protein: CASSLTGTGGYEQYF; CDR3 DNA: TGTGCCAGCTCTCTTACCGGGACAGGGGGATACGAGCAGTACTTC
J gene: TRBJ2-7; clone size: .; D gene: .; V gene: TRBV5-1; CDR3 protein: CASSGQGNAYEQYF; CDR3 DNA: TGCGCCAGCAGCGGCCAGGGGAATGCCTACGAGCAGTACTTC
J gene: TRBJ1-2; clone size: once; D gene: TRBD1; V gene: TRBV5-4; CDR3 protein: CAIPGQGAGGYTF; CDR3 DNA: TGTGCCATCCCGGGACAGGGGGCAGGTGGCTACACCTTC
J gene: TRBJ2-3; clone size: .; D gene: TRBD2; V gene: TRBV5-4; CDR3 protein: CASSSSGGVTDTQYF; CDR3 DNA: TGTGCCAGCAGCTCTAGCGGGGGGGTCACAGATACGCAGTATTTT
J gene: TRBJ2-7; clone size: .; D gene: TRBD2; V gene: TRBV6-5; CDR3 protein: CASSYVAGNYEQYF; CDR3 DNA: TGTGCCAGCAGTTATGTAGCGGGGAATTACGAGCAGTACTTC
J gene: TRBJ1-1; clone size: .; D gene: TRBD1; V gene: TRBV18; CDR3 protein: CASSPARQGAGGTEAFF; CDR3 DNA: TGTGCCAGCTCACCAGCGCGACAGGGGGCTGGGGGCACTGAAGCTTTCTTT
J gene: TRBJ1-2; clone size: .; D gene: .; V gene: TRBV18; CDR3 protein: CASSTDRSYGYTF; CDR3 DNA: TGTGCCAGCTCAACCGACAGGTCCTATGGCTACACCTTC
J gene: TRBJ2-7; clone size: .; D gene: TRBD1; V gene: TRBV9; CDR3 protein: CASSATGTGPYEQYF; CDR3 DNA: TGTGCCAGCAGCGCGACCGGGACAGGACCCTACGAGCAGTACTTC
J gene: TRBJ2-2; clone size: .; D gene: TRBD2; V gene: TRBV28; CDR3 protein: CASRTRGGSNTGELFF; CDR3 DNA: TGTGCCAGCAGGACGCGCGGGGGGTCAAACACCGGGGAGCTGTTTTTT
J gene: TRBJ2-3; clone size: .; D gene: .; V gene: TRBV5-1; CDR3 protein: CASSLGLFTDTQYF; CDR3 DNA: TGCGCCAGCAGCCTGGGACTTTTCACAGATACGCAGTATTTT
J gene: TRBJ1-1; clone size: once; D gene: .; V gene: TRBV19; CDR3 protein: CASRSGRQSNTEAFF; CDR3 DNA: TGTGCCAGTAGGTCCGGGCGACAGTCAAACACTGAAGCTTTCTTT
J gene: TRBJ2-1; clone size: .; D gene: TRBD2; V gene: TRBV19; CDR3 protein: CASSMELAGGGDEQFF; CDR3 DNA: TGTGCCAGTAGTATGGAGCTAGCGGGGGGCGGGGATGAGCAGTTCTTC
J gene: TRBJ2-1; clone size: .; D gene: .; V gene: TRBV9; CDR3 protein: CASSVEGGAQYNEQFF; CDR3 DNA: TGTGCCAGCAGCGTAGAGGGGGGGGCCCAGTACAATGAGCAGTTCTTC
J gene: TRBJ1-3; clone size: .; D gene: TRBD1; V gene: TRBV7-2; CDR3 protein: CASTRDRDSGNTIYF; CDR3 DNA: TGTGCCAGCACCCGGGACAGGGACTCTGGAAACACCATATATTTT
J gene: TRBJ1-6; clone size: .; D gene: .; V gene: TRBV2; CDR3 protein: CASSERRGSSYNSPLHF; CDR3 DNA: TGTGCCAGCAGTGAAAGGAGAGGGAGCTCCTATAATTCACCCCTCCACTTT
J gene: TRBJ2-7; clone size: .; D gene: TRBD1; V gene: TRBV19; CDR3 protein: CASRSTDRREQYF; CDR3 DNA: TGTGCCAGTAGATCAACGGACAGGAGGGAGCAGTACTTC